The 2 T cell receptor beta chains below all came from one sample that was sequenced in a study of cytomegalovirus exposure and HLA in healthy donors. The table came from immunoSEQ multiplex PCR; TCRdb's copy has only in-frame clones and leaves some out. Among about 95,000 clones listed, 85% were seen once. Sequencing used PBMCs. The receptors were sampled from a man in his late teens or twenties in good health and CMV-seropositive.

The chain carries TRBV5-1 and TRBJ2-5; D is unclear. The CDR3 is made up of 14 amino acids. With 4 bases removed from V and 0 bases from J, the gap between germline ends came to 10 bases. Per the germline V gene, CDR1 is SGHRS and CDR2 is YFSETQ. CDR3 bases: TGCGCCAGCAGCCCCCCGGAGTACCAAGAGACCCAGTACTTC. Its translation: CASSPPEYQETQYF.

In DNA form, the CDR3 reads TGTGCCAGCAGCCGGGGACAGGGCGGTACTGAAGCTTTCTTT. Protein: CASSRGQGGTEAFF. V usage is TRBV7-2 and J usage is TRBJ1-1; TRBD1 aligns across 9 bases. Germline V lookup: CDR1 SGHTA, CDR2 FQGNSA. V shed 5 bases, J shed 5 bases, and the junction held 6 bases outside the gene matches. This CDR3 has 14 amino acids.